This entry lists 5 T cell receptor beta chains sequenced from one sample in a study of T cell clonality in common variable immunodeficiency. TCRdb's table, derived via immunoSEQ multiplex PCR, lists solely in-frame clones and lacks some. The repertoire shows fewer than 75,000 clones, none seen only once; the top ten take less than 2%. The specimen sequenced was peripheral blood mononuclear cells. These receptors all come from a person aged 18 to 69 in good health.

In this sample, this clone turned up many times. The DNA ends 3 residues before the CDR3 does, and the rest of the CDR3 is filled in from the germline J gene. This chain joins TRBV5-4 and TRBJ2-5; 12 bases line up with TRBD1. The V and J ends lost 4 bases and 5 bases, in that order; junction bases with no gene match: 9. The CDR3 is 16 residues long. Germline CDR1 reads SGHNT; CDR2 reads YYREEE (reference sequence). The part of the CDR3 DNA that was read is TGTGCCAGCAGCAACCGGGACAGGGGGCTTGGGGAGACC. This encodes CASSNRDRGLGET. The full CDR3 sequence reads CASSNRDRGLGETQYF.

This clone was detected ten times or more. Sequencing ends 3 residues short of the CDR3 end; the germline J gene provides the rest. The rearrangement joins TRBV30 to TRBJ2-1; 11 nucleotides agree with TRBD2. V dropped 8 bases and J dropped 9; count of bases not matched to a gene: 6. The CDR3 runs to 12 residues. Germline values: CDR1 GTSNPN, CDR2 SVGIG (reference sequence). The CDR3 spells CASRLAGGEQFF. CDR3 DNA, as far as it was read: TGTGCCAGCAGGCTAGCGGGAGGTGAG. Combining the CDR3 with reference TRBV30 and TRBJ2-1 gives the whole variable domain SQTIHQWPATLVQPVGSPLSLECTVEGTSNPNLYWYRQAAGRGLQLLFYSVGIGQISSEVPQNLSASRPQDRQFILSSKKLLLSDSGFYLCASRLAGGEQFFGPGTRLTVL.

This clone came up many times. The CDR3 end lies 3 residues beyond the end of the read and is filled in from the germline J gene. The chain links TRBV2 to TRBJ2-2; 7 nucleotides agree with TRBD1. The V gene end was trimmed by 6 bases and the J gene end by 4 bases; junction bases not matched to a gene: 8. CDR1 and CDR2 from the germline V gene are SNHLY and FYNNEI. The CDR3 loop spans 15 amino acids. The CDR3 sequence: CASSYRPGGTGELFF. The sequenced part of the CDR3 DNA is TGTGCCAGCAGCTACAGGCCAGGGGGCACCGGGGAG.

Remarks on this clone: The read ends 3 residues shy of where the CDR3 ends; the end is completed using the germline J gene. The genes are TRBV18 and TRBJ1-1, with 8 positions matching TRBD1. Germline V gene sequence: CDR1 KGHSH, CDR2 LQKENI. The CDR3 runs 14 residues. Unmatched junction bases numbered 3, after V lost 6 bases and J lost 0 bases. The CDR3 DNA, read in part, is TGTGCCAGCTCTAGGGACAGGATGAACACTGAA. It codes for CASSRDRMNTE. The whole CDR3 region reads CASSRDRMNTEAFF.

This clone was counted at least ten times. The observed sequence ends 3 residues before the CDR3 terminus, with the missing tail filled in from the germline J gene. The chain carries TRBV13 and TRBJ2-1, with TRBD2 matching over 8 bases. The CDR3 is 17 residues long. V dropped 0 bases and J dropped 2; count of bases not matched to a gene: 6. Germline V CDR1 and CDR2: PRHDT, FYEKMQ (reference sequence). The CDR3 protein is CASSLGGLAGTYNEQFF. CDR3 bases read: TGTGCCAGCAGCTTAGGCGGTCTAGCGGGTACCTACAATGAG.